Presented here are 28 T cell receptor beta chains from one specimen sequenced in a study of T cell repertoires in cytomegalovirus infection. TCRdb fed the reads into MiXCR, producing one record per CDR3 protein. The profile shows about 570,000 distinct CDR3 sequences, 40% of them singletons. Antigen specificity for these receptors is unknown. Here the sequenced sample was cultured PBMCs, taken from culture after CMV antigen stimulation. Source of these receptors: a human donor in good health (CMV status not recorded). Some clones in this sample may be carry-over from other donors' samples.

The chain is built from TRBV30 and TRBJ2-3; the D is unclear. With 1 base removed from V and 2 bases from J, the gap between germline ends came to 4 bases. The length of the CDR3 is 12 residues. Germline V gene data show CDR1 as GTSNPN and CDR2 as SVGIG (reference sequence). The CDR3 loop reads CAWSAPTDTQYF. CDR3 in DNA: TGTGCCTGGAGTGCCCCCACAGATACGCAGTATTTT.

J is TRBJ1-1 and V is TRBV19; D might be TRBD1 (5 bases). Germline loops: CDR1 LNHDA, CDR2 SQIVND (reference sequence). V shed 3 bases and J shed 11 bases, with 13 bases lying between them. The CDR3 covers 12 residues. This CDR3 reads CASSIMGGRAFF. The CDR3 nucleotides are TGTGCCAGTAGTATTATGGGGGGACGCGCTTTCTTT.

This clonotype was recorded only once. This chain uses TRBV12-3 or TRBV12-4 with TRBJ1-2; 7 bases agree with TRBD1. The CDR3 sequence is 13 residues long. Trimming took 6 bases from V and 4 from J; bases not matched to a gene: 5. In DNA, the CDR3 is TGTGCCAGCAGACCGGACAGGCGCTATGGCTACACCTTC. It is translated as CASRPDRRYGYTF.

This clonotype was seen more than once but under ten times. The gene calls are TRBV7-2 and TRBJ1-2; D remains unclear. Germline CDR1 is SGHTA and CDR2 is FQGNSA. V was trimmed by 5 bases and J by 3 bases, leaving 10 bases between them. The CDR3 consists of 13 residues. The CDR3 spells CASSLLPHYGYTF. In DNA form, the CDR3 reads TGTGCCAGCAGCCTACTCCCTCACTATGGCTACACCTTC.

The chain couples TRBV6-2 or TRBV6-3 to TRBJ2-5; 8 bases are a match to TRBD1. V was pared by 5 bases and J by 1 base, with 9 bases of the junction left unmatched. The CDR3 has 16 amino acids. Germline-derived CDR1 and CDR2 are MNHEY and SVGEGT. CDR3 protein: CASSPGQGWGQETQYF. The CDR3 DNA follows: TGTGCCAGCAGTCCCGGACAGGGATGGGGCCAAGAGACCCAGTACTTC.

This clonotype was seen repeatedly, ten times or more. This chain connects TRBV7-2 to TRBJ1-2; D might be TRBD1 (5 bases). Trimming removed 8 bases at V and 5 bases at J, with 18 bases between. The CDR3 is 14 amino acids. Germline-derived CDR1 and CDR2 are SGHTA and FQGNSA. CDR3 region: CASSQGASPYGYTF. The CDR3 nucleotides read TGTGCCAGCTCCCAAGGGGCATCCCCGTATGGCTACACCTTC.

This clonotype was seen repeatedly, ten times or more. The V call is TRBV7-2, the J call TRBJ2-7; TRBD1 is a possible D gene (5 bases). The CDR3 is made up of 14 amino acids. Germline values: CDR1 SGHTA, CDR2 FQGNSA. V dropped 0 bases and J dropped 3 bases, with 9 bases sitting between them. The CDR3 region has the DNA TGTGCCAGCAGCTTAGCGCTGGGGCTCTACGAGCAGTACTTC. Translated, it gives CASSLALGLYEQYF. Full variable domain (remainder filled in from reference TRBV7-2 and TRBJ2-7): GAGVSQSPSNKVTEKGKDVELRCDPISGHTALYWYRQSLGQGLEFLIYFQGNSAPDKSGLPSDRFSAERTGGSVSTLTIQRTQQEDSAVYLCASSLALGLYEQYFGPGTRLTVT.

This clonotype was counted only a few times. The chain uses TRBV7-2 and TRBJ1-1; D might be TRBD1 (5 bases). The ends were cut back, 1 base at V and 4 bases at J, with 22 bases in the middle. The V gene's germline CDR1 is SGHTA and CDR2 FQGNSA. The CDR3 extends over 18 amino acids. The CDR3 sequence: CASSLGLGRGEKSTEAFF. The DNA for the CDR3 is TGTGCCAGCAGCTTAGGCCTGGGGAGGGGTGAAAAGAGCACTGAAGCTTTCTTT.

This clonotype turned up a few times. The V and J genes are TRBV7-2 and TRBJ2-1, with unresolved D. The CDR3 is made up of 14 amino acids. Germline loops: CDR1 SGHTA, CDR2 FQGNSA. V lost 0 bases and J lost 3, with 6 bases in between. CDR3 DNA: TGTGCCAGCAGCTTAGCTTTCCTCTACAATGAGCAGTTCTTC. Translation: CASSLAFLYNEQFF.

The CDR3 loop is CASDRGLTSGGLETQYF. CDR3 nucleotide sequence: TGTGCCAGCGATAGGGGATTGACTAGCGGGGGGTTGGAGACCCAGTACTTC. This sequence joins TRBV7-8 and TRBJ2-5; TRBD2 agrees at 13 bases. There are 17 residues in the CDR3. V trimming: 8 bases; J trimming: 5 bases; junction bases outside the gene matches: 14. Germline assignment: CDR1 SGHVS and CDR2 FQNEAQ.

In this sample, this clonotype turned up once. CDR3 sequence reads: CASSQDRAADSGGYGYTF. CDR3 sequence (DNA): TGCGCCAGCAGCCAAGATCGTGCCGCCGACAGTGGTGGCTATGGCTACACCTTC. The rearrangement uses TRBV4-1 and TRBJ1-2; perhaps TRBD1 as D (5 bases). Trimming stripped 0 bases from V and 4 bases from J, with 21 bases between. The CDR3 has 18 residues. Looked up from germline, CDR1 is MGHRA and CDR2 is YSYEKL.

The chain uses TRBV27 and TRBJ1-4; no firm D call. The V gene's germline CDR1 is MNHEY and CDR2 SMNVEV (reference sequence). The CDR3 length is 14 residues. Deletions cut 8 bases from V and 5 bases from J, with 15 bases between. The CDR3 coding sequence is TGTGCCAGCGGACGAGTGGGTGGGAATGAAAAACTGTTTTTT. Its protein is CASGRVGGNEKLFF.

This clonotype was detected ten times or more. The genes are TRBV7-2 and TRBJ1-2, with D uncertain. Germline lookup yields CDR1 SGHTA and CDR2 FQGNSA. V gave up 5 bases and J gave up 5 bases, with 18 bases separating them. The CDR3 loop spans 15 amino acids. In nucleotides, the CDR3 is TGTGCCAGCAGCCCCAACGCCCCGGACCCATATGGCTACACCTTC. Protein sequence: CASSPNAPDPYGYTF. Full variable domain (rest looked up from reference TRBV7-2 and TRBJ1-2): GAGVSQSPSNKVTEKGKDVELRCDPISGHTALYWYRQSLGQGLEFLIYFQGNSAPDKSGLPSDRFSAERTGGSVSTLTIQRTQQEDSAVYLCASSPNAPDPYGYTFGSGTRLTVV.

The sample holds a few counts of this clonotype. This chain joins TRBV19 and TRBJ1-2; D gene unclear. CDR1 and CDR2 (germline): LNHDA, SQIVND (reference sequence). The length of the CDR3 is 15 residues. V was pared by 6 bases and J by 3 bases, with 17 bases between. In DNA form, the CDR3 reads TGTGCCAGTAGCCCCGACGAAGGGATCTACTATGGCTACACCTTC. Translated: CASSPDEGIYYGYTF.

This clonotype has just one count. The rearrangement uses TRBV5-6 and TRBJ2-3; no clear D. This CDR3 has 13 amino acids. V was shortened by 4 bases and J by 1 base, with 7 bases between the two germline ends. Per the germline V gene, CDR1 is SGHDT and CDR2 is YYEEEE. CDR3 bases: TGTGCCAGCAGCGTGCCGGGCACAGATACGCAGTATTTT. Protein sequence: CASSVPGTDTQYF.

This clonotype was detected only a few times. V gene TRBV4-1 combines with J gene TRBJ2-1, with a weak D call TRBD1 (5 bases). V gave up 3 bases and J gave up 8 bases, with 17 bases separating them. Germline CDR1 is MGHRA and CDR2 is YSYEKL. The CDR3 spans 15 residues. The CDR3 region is CASSHRELGTDEQFF. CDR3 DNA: TGCGCCAGCAGCCACAGGGAACTGGGTACGGATGAGCAGTTCTTC.

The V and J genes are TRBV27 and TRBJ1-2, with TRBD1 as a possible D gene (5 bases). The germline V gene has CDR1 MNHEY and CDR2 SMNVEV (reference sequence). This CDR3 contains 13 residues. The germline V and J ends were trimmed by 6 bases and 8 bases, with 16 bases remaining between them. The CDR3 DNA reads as TGTGCCAGCAGAACGGGGACCGAGGCCGGCTACACCTTC. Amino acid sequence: CASRTGTEAGYTF.

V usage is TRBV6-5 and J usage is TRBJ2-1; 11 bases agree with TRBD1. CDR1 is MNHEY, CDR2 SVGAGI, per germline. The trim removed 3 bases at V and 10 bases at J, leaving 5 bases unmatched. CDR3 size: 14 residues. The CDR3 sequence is CASSYWDRGVEQFF. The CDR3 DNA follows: TGTGCCAGCAGTTATTGGGACAGGGGGGTAGAGCAGTTCTTC.

CDR3 protein: CASSQGTATEAFF. CDR3 coding DNA: TGTGCCAGCAGCCAAGGAACGGCGACTGAAGCTTTCTTT. The genes are TRBV3-1 and TRBJ1-1, with D unresolved. The germline V gene has CDR1 LGHDT and CDR2 YNNKEL (reference sequence). V lost 1 base and J lost 5, with 8 bases in between. The CDR3 is 13 amino acids.

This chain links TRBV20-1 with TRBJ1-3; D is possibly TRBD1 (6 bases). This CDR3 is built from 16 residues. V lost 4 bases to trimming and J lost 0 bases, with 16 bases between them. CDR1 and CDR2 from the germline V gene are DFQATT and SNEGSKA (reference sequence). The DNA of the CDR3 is TGCAGTGCTATAGAGGGGGTGAGGAGCTCTGGAAACACCATATATTTT. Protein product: CSAIEGVRSSGNTIYF.

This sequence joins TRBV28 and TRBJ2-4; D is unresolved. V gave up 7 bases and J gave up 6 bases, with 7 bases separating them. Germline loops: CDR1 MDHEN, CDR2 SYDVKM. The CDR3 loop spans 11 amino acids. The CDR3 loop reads CASMLGNIQYF. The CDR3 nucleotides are TGTGCCAGCATGCTTGGAAACATTCAGTACTTC.

The CDR3 DNA reads TGCAGCGTCCGCCGGGGGGGAGAGGGTAATGAGCAGTTCTTC. This codes for CSVRRGGEGNEQFF. The rearrangement joins TRBV29-1 to TRBJ2-1; 8 positions match TRBD2. CDR1 and CDR2 from the germline V gene are SQVTM and ANQGSEA. The CDR3 runs to 14 residues. V trimming: 6 bases; J trimming: 7 bases; junction bases outside the gene matches: 11.

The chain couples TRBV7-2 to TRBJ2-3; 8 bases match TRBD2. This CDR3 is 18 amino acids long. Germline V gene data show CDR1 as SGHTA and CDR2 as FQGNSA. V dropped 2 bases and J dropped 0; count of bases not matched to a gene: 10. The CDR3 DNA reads TGTGCCAGCAGCTTACCCCGGCCGGGACTAGGGAGCACAGATACGCAGTATTTT. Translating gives CASSLPRPGLGSTDTQYF. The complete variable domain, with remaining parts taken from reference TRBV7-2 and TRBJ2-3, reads GAGVSQSPSNKVTEKGKDVELRCDPISGHTALYWYRQSLGQGLEFLIYFQGNSAPDKSGLPSDRFSAERTGGSVSTLTIQRTQQEDSAVYLCASSLPRPGLGSTDTQYFGPGTRLTVL.

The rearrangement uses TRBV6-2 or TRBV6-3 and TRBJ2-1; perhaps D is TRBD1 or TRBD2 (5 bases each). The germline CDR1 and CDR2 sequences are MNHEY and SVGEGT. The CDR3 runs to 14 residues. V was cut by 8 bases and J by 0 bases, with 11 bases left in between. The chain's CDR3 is CASWGTSSYNEQFF. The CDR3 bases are TGTGCCAGCTGGGGGACGAGCTCCTACAATGAGCAGTTCTTC.

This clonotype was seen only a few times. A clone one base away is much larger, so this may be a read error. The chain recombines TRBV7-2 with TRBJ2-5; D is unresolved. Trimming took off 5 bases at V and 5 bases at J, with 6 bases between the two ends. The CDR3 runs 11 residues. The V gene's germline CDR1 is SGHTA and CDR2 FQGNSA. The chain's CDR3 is CASSPWETQYF. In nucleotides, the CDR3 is TGTGCCAGCAGCCCGTGGGAGACCCAGTACTTC.

The CDR3 nucleotides read TGTGCCAGCAGCTTGGAGTCGGTAGGGGGATCCACCGGGGAGCTGTTTTTT. This translates into CASSLESVGGSTGELFF. The chain uses TRBV5-4 and TRBJ2-2; possibly TRBD1 for D (6 bases). Trimming took off 0 bases at V and 4 bases at J, with 16 bases between the two ends. The CDR3 sequence is 17 residues long. In germline, CDR1 is SGHNT, CDR2 YYREEE (reference sequence).

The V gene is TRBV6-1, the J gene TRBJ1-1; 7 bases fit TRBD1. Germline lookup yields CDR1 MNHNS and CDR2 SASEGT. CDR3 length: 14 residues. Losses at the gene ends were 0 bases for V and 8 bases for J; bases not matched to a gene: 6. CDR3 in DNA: TGTGCCAGCAGTGAAGCGCAAAGGGGGCCCGAAGCTTTCTTT. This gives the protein CASSEAQRGPEAFF.

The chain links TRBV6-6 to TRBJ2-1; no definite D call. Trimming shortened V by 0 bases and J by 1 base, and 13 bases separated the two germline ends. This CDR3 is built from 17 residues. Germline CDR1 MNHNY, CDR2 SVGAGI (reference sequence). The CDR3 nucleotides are TGTGCCAGCAGTTACTCGGGTGGTGTGGGTTCCTACAATGAGCAGTTCTTC. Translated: CASSYSGGVGSYNEQFF.